This T cell receptor (beta chain) is from a study of blood T cells in healthy people across ages. Study-wide results and caveats: A strong correlation was found between TCR beta diversity and the percentage of naive T cells. Since the PBMCs were unsorted, naive and antigen-experienced cells could not be conclusively compared.

As for this clonotype: The antigen remains unidentified.

This CDR3 has 11 residues. The V gene's germline CDR1 is SEHNR and CDR2 FQNEAQ (reference sequence). Trimming left V 4 bases short and J 11 bases short, with 11 bases between. A J-beta primer mix and a sample-barcoded 5' primer were used in a second PCR of roughly 6 to 11 cycles. TCRdb re-derived calls from the 5' RACE reads in MiXCR, one entry per CDR3 protein. Of 650,000 to 1,000,000 distinct CDR3 sequences listed, about 34% were seen once; the top ten hold approximately 13%. Sequencing was done on a sample of blood. The genes are TRBV7-9 and TRBJ2-5; D is uncertain. The sequence was obtained from a man between 18 and 29 years old in good health. Here the CDR3 reads CASSSPSEQYF. In nucleotides, the CDR3 is TGTGCCAGCAGCTCCCCAAGTGAGCAGTACTTC.